This T cell receptor (beta chain) was found in a study of CD8 T cells in Susac syndrome. CD8+ and CD4+ T cells taken from blood had their TCR beta sequenced. As controls, healthy donors matched for age and sex were used. Negative isolation was applied to CD8+ and CD4+ T cells, and FACS enrichment was applied to TEMRA cells. CDR1 is SGHDT, CDR2 YYEEEE, per germline. With 3 bases clipped from V and 0 bases from J, the junction kept 6 bases outside the gene matches. The CDR3 contains 16 residues. Reverse transcription of about 0.5 to 1 ug RNA was performed with random hexamers. Amplification of the TCR beta CDR3 was carried out by immunoSEQ multiplex PCR, which spanned a total of 54 Vbeta and 13 Jbeta segments. Via MiXCR, TCRdb re-called the immunoSEQ multiplex PCR reads, giving one row per CDR3 protein. Of around 170,000 distinct CDR3 sequences in the sample, around 90% were seen once.

The sequencing input was CD4+ T cells from PBMCs. The V gene is TRBV5-6, the J gene TRBJ2-1; 7 bases line up with TRBD1. This TCR came from a human donor in good health. The CDR3 DNA reads TGTGCCAGCAGCTCTGTGGGACAGACCTCCTACAATGAGCAGTTCTTC. Translating gives CASSSVGQTSYNEQFF.